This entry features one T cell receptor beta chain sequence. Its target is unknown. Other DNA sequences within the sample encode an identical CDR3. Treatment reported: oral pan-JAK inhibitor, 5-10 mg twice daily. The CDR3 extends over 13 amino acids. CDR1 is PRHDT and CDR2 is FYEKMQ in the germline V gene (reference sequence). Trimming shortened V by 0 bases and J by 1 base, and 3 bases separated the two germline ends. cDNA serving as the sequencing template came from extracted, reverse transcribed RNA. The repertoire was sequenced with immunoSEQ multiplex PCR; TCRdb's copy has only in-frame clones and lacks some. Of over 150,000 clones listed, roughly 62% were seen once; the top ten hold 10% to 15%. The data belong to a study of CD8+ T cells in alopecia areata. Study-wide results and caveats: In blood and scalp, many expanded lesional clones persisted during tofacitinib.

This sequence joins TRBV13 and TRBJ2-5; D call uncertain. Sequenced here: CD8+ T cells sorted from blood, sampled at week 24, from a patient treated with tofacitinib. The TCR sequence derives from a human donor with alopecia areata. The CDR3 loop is CASSLGVQETQYF. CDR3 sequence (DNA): TGTGCCAGCAGCTTAGGGGTCCAAGAGACCCAGTACTTC.